This entry features one T cell receptor (beta chain) sequence. Its antigen is unknown. V dropped 0 bases and J dropped 0 bases, with 5 bases sitting between them. There are 13 residues in the CDR3. Germline V gene lookup returns CDR1 DFQATT and CDR2 SNEGSKA (reference sequence). In TCRdb, the 5' RACE reads were re-called with MiXCR into one record per CDR3 protein. The sample has over 350,000 distinct CDR3 sequences, about 17% seen once. The sample comes from a study of T-cell memory formation after mild COVID-19. Study outcomes and limitations: Nothing showed for sure that second-wave clones peaking on day 37 were SARS-CoV-2 specific.

This rearrangement joins TRBV20-1 to TRBJ1-1; D unclear. The TCR comes from a man younger than 35 who had mild COVID-19 (a few samples of this study predate the infection). Cell type and time point are not known. Sequenced material: PBMCs or a T cell subset sorted from them (not recorded which). In nucleotides, the CDR3 is TGCAGTGCTAGAGACGGAATGAACACTGAAGCTTTCTTT. It is translated as CSARDGMNTEAFF.